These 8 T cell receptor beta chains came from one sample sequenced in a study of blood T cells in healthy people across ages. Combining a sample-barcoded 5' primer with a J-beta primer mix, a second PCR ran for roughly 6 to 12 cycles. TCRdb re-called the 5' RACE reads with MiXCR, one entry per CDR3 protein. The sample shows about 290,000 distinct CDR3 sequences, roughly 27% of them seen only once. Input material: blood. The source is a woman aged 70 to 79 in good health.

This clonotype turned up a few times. CDR3 coding DNA: TGCAGTGCTAGTAATCCGGAGCTCGGGAATGAGCAGTTCTTC. Encoded protein: CSASNPELGNEQFF. The rearrangement links TRBV20-1 to TRBJ2-1; D unresolved. The germline CDR1 and CDR2 sequences are DFQATT and SNEGSKA (reference sequence). The CDR3 covers 14 residues. Between the trimmed V and J ends, which lost 3 bases and 7 bases, there was a span of 16 bases.

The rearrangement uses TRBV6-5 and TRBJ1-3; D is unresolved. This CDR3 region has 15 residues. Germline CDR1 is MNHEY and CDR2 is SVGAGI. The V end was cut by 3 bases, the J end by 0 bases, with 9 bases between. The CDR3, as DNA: TGTGCCAGCAGTTATCAGGCCCACTCTGGAAACACCATATATTTT. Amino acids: CASSYQAHSGNTIYF.

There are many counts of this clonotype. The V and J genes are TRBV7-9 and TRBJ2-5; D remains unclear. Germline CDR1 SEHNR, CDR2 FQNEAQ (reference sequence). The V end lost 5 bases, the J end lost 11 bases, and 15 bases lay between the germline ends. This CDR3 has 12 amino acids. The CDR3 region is CASSLQVGEQYF. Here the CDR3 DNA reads TGTGCCAGCAGCCTCCAGGTTGGTGAGCAGTACTTC.

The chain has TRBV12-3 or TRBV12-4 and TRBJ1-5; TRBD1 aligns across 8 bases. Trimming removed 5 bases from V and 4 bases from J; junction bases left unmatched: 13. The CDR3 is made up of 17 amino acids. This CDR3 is CASSRGLTGTGNQPQHF. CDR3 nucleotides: TGTGCCAGCAGTCGCGGGTTAACCGGGACAGGTAATCAGCCCCAGCATTTT.

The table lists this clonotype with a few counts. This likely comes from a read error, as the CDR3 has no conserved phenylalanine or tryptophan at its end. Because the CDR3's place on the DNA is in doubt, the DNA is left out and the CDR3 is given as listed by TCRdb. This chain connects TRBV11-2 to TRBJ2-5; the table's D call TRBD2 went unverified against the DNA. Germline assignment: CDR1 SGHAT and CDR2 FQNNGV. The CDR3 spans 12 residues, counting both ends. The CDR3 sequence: CASSLDTSGGVI.

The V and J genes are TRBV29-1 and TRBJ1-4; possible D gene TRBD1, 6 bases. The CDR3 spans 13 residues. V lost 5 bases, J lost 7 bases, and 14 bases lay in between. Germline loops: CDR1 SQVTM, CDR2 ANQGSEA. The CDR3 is CSVQRGGGEKLFF. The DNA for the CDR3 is TGCAGCGTTCAGAGGGGGGGAGGTGAAAAACTGTTTTTT.

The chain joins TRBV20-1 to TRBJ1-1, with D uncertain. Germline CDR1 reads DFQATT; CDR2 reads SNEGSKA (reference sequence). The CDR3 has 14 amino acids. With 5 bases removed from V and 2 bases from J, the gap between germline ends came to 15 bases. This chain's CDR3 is CSAQGRAGNTEAFF. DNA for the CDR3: TGCAGTGCTCAAGGGCGGGCAGGAAACACTGAAGCTTTCTTT.

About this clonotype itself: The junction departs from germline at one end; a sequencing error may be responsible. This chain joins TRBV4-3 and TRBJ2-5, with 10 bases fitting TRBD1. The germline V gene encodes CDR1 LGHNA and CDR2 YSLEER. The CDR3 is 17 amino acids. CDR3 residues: CVSSQFPGQGMGETQYF. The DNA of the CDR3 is TGCGTCAGCAGCCAATTCCCGGGACAGGGGATGGGGGAGACCCAGTACTTC.